The entry below describes one TCR beta chain. What it binds is not known. The sample comes from a study of cytomegalovirus exposure and HLA in healthy donors. The CDR3 consists of 15 residues. Germline-derived CDR1 and CDR2 are SGHVS and FQNEAQ. Between the trimmed V and J ends, which lost 1 base and 1 base, there was a span of 10 bases. General study results and limits: The study had only CMV serostatus as immune exposure information. Generally TCR sequences proved uncommon, though certain public TCRs appeared in numerous donors.

The PCR ran on 60 Vbeta and 13 Jbeta primers. Method: immunoSEQ multiplex PCR; TCRdb's copy keeps in-frame clones and lacks some. This table holds around 120,000 clones, 60% to 85% found once. The chain couples TRBV7-8 to TRBJ1-2, with D uncertain. Sequenced: PBMCs. This receptor was identified in a man aged 25 to 45 in good health and CMV-seronegative. The DNA for the CDR3 is TGTGCCAGCAGCTTAGGAGTGGGCTTTAACTATGGCTACACCTTC. Translating gives CASSLGVGFNYGYTF.